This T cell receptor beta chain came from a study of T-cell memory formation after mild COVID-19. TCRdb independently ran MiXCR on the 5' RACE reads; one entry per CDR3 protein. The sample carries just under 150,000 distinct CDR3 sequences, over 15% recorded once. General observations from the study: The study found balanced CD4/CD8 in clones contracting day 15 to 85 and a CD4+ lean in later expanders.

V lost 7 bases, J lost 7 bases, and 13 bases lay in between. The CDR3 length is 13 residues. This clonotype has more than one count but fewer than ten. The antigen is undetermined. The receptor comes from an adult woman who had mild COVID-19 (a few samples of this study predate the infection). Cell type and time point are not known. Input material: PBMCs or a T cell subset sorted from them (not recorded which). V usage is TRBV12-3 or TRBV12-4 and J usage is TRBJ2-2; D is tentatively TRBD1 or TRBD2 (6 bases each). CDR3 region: CASTLRGHGELFF. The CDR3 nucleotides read TGTGCCAGCACCTTACGGGGGCACGGGGAGCTGTTTTTT.